The 32 T cell receptor beta chains reported below all come from one sample, sequenced in a study of blood T cell repertoires in COVID-19. The data were produced by immunoSEQ multiplex PCR, yet TCRdb's version contains in-frame clones alone and is incomplete. The data hold 200,000 to 300,000 clones, with 80% to 95% observed a single time. Sequenced: peripheral blood. The receptors shown here come from a man aged 30 to 39 with COVID-19, enrolled during active disease.

This clone was counted a single time. V gene TRBV15 combines with J gene TRBJ1-6; 7 bases line up with TRBD1. The V gene end was trimmed by 0 bases and the J gene end by 6 bases; junction bases not matched to a gene: 11. The CDR3 has 18 residues. Looked up from germline, CDR1 is LNHNV and CDR2 is YYDKDF (reference sequence). CDR3 in DNA: TGTGCCACCAGCAGAGATCAGGTTTTGGGACAGTTTAATTCACCCCTCCACTTT. Amino acid sequence: CATSRDQVLGQFNSPLHF.

This clone has only one observation. In DNA form, the CDR3 reads TGCGCCAGCAGCTTGGAACAGCCTAATGAAAAACTGTTTTTT. Protein product: CASSLEQPNEKLFF. The V and J genes are TRBV5-1 and TRBJ1-4; D ambiguous. Trimming stripped 0 bases from V and 3 bases from J, with 6 bases between. From germline, CDR1 is SGHRS and CDR2 YFSETQ. CDR3 length: 14 residues.

The sample holds a few counts of this clone. This chain links TRBV2 with TRBJ1-2; D is perhaps TRBD1 (5 bases). V was clipped by 4 bases and J by 4 bases, with 16 bases between them. Germline V lookup: CDR1 SNHLY, CDR2 FYNNEI. The CDR3 has 15 residues. The CDR3 DNA reads TGTGCCAGCAGTGTCCAGGGCCTACTAAGCTATGGCTACACCTTC. Translation: CASSVQGLLSYGYTF. Full variable domain (remainder filled in from reference TRBV2 and TRBJ1-2): EPEVTQTPSHQVTQMGQEVILRCVPISNHLYFYWYRQILGQKVEFLVSFYNNEISEKSEIFDDQFSVERPDGSNFTLKIRSTKLEDSAMYFCASSVQGLLSYGYTFGSGTRLTVV.

The chain carries TRBV10-2 and TRBJ1-5, with D perhaps matching TRBD1 (5 bases). The V and J ends lost 4 bases and 9 bases respectively, with 10 bases between them. CDR3 length: 12 amino acids. Germline loops: CDR1 WSHSY, CDR2 SAAADI. This CDR3 is CASSAQGGPQHF. The CDR3 DNA reads TGCGCCAGCAGTGCTCAGGGTGGGCCCCAGCATTTT.

The chain combines TRBV9 with TRBJ2-7, with 10 bases that match TRBD2. This CDR3 is 16 amino acids long. V trimming: 0 bases; J trimming: 2 bases; junction bases outside the gene matches: 5. From germline, CDR1 is SGDLS and CDR2 YYNGEE. Written as DNA, the CDR3 is TGTGCCAGCAGCGTAGGGTCTCTAGCGGGGGCCTACGAGCAGTACTTC. Protein: CASSVGSLAGAYEQYF.

The genes are TRBV19 and TRBJ2-1, with TRBD2 as a possible D gene (6 bases). Germline V gene sequence: CDR1 LNHDA, CDR2 SQIVND (reference sequence). V was cut by 5 bases and J by 8 bases, with 22 bases left in between. The CDR3 is 16 amino acids. The CDR3 DNA follows: TGTGCCAGTAGTGGCTCCGGGGTAGCGGTTTTAGATGAGCAGTTCTTC. Protein product: CASSGSGVAVLDEQFF.

In this sample, this clone turned up once. The genes are TRBV19 and TRBJ2-3, with 12 bases aligning to TRBD2. The CDR3 totals 18 residues. V lost 4 bases and J lost 2; bases outside the gene matches: 10. The V gene's germline CDR1 is LNHDA and CDR2 SQIVND (reference sequence). The CDR3 DNA sequence: TGTGCCAGTAGTAGGGGTCGGACTAGCGGGGCGACCACAGATACGCAGTATTTT. Translating gives CASSRGRTSGATTDTQYF.

The rearrangement joins TRBV5-1 to TRBJ1-3; unclear D gene. Germline V CDR1 and CDR2: SGHRS, YFSETQ. Deletions cut 3 bases from V and 0 bases from J, with 4 bases between. This CDR3 is built from 13 residues. The CDR3 sequence: CASSSSSGNTIYF. DNA of the CDR3: TGCGCCAGCAGCTCCAGCTCTGGAAACACCATATATTTT.

The chain employs TRBV7-2 and TRBJ1-5; possibly TRBD1 for D (6 bases). The CDR3 has 15 amino acids. V was cut by 5 bases and J by 0 bases, with 11 bases left in between. Germline V lookup: CDR1 SGHTA, CDR2 FQGNSA. The CDR3 sequence is CASSPTGYSNQPQHF. In DNA, the CDR3 is TGTGCCAGCAGCCCGACAGGCTATAGCAATCAGCCCCAGCATTTT.

This chain joins TRBV12-3 or TRBV12-4 and TRBJ2-1; possibly TRBD2 for D (5 bases). The CDR3 is 13 residues long. The V end lost 7 bases, the J end lost 2 bases, and 9 bases lay between the germline ends. The CDR3 DNA sequence: TGTGCCAGCACCCCGAGGGCCTACAATGAGCAGTTCTTC. Translated, it gives CASTPRAYNEQFF.

The chain recombines TRBV12-5 with TRBJ2-4, with 7 positions matching TRBD1. Losses at the gene ends were 4 bases for V and 2 bases for J; bases not matched to a gene: 5. The germline gives CDR1 LGHNT, CDR2 FRNRAP. This CDR3 contains 15 residues. The CDR3, as DNA: TGTGCTAGTGGTTCCCAGGGACAGCCCAAAAACATTCAGTACTTC. Protein product: CASGSQGQPKNIQYF.

This rearrangement joins TRBV12-3 or TRBV12-4 to TRBJ1-1, with D possibly matching TRBD1 (6 bases). The germline V and J ends were trimmed by 5 bases and 3 bases, with 10 bases remaining between them. The CDR3 spans 13 residues. CDR3 DNA sequence: TGTGCCAGCAGTATTTGGACAGACACTGAAGCTTTCTTT. Its translation: CASSIWTDTEAFF.

The chain uses TRBV5-6 and TRBJ1-1; a weak D match, TRBD1 (6 bases). With 3 bases removed from V and 2 bases from J, the gap between germline ends came to 20 bases. Germline V gives CDR1 SGHDT, CDR2 YYEEEE. CDR3 size: 17 residues. The CDR3 sequence is CASSWELSGVRNTEAFF. DNA of the CDR3: TGTGCCAGCAGCTGGGAGCTTTCAGGGGTACGAAACACTGAAGCTTTCTTT.

V gene TRBV12-3 or TRBV12-4 combines with J gene TRBJ1-2; no reliable D call. The CDR3 runs to 13 residues. Between the trimmed V and J ends, which lost 6 bases and 4 bases, there was a span of 12 bases. The CDR3 loop is CASRSTGSYGYTF. DNA for the CDR3: TGTGCCAGCAGGTCGACTGGATCCTATGGCTACACCTTC.

The chain is built from TRBV28 and TRBJ1-2; 9 bases agree with TRBD1. The CDR3 has 14 residues. V lost 5 bases, J lost 5 bases, and 6 bases stayed unmatched. CDR1 is MDHEN and CDR2 is SYDVKM in the germline V gene. CDR3 nucleotides: TGTGCCAGCAGTCCCCTACAGGGGGCATATGGCTACACCTTC. Residues: CASSPLQGAYGYTF.

This chain joins TRBV30 and TRBJ1-2; D might be TRBD1 (6 bases). The germline gives CDR1 GTSNPN, CDR2 SVGIG (reference sequence). The CDR3 consists of 14 residues. V dropped 1 base and J dropped 7 bases, with 16 bases sitting between them. The CDR3 protein is CAWSGGQLGSGYTF. The CDR3 DNA is TGTGCCTGGAGTGGGGGACAACTGGGTAGTGGCTACACCTTC.

The V gene is TRBV27, the J gene TRBJ2-1, with 12 bases that match TRBD2. Losses at the gene ends were 5 bases for V and 1 base for J; bases not matched to a gene: 3. CDR1 is MNHEY and CDR2 is SMNVEV in the germline V gene (reference sequence). This CDR3 comprises 16 residues. For the CDR3, the DNA is TGTGCCAGCAGTCTCCTAGCGGGGGGGTCCTACAATGAGCAGTTCTTC. This encodes CASSLLAGGSYNEQFF.

This chain links TRBV13 with TRBJ1-2; the D gene is possibly TRBD1 (5 bases). The CDR3 runs to 13 residues. Germline assignment: CDR1 PRHDT and CDR2 FYEKMQ (reference sequence). With 6 bases removed from V and 6 bases from J, the gap between germline ends came to 14 bases. The CDR3 sequence is CASRKGGADGYTF. CDR3 nucleotides: TGTGCCAGCAGAAAAGGTGGGGCGGATGGCTACACCTTC.

J is TRBJ1-3 and V is TRBV7-9, with D perhaps TRBD1 (6 bases). The CDR3 has 13 amino acids. Germline V gene sequence: CDR1 SEHNR, CDR2 FQNEAQ (reference sequence). V was pared by 4 bases and J by 3 bases, with 7 bases between. CDR3 region: CASSSDSGNTIYF. The CDR3, as DNA: TGTGCCAGCAGCTCGGACAGTGGAAACACCATATATTTT. The whole variable domain, remainder taken from reference TRBV7-9 and TRBJ1-3, is DTGVSQNPRHKITKRGQNVTFRCDPISEHNRLYWYRQTLGQGPEFLTYFQNEAQLEKSRLLSDRFSAERPKGSFSTLEIQRTEQGDSAMYLCASSSDSGNTIYFGEGSWLTVV.

This sequence joins TRBV2 and TRBJ1-6; no clear D. The CDR3 extends over 13 amino acids. Germline loops: CDR1 SNHLY, CDR2 FYNNEI. V lost 8 bases and J lost 11, with 16 bases in between. The CDR3 here is CASGGRPLTPLHF. The CDR3 nucleotides are TGTGCCAGCGGAGGGAGACCTCTAACACCCCTCCACTTT.

The chain employs TRBV3-1 (or the pseudogene TRBV3-2) and TRBJ1-2; D is undetermined. CDR1 is LGHDT and CDR2 is YNNKEL in the germline V gene (reference sequence). The CDR3 contains 16 residues. The germline V and J ends were trimmed by 4 bases and 0 bases, with 15 bases remaining between them. The CDR3 reads CASSREGDTSNYGYTF. As DNA, the CDR3 is TGTGCCAGCAGCCGAGAGGGAGACACTTCTAACTATGGCTACACCTTC.

This chain joins TRBV5-1 and TRBJ2-2; 7 bases map to TRBD1. V lost 4 bases to trimming and J lost 6 bases; unmatched junction nucleotides: 9. Germline loops: CDR1 SGHRS, CDR2 YFSETQ. The CDR3 loop spans 15 amino acids. CDR3 in amino acids: CASSLTTQGSGELFF. CDR3 DNA sequence: TGCGCCAGCAGCCTCACGACACAGGGGTCCGGGGAGCTGTTTTTT.

The V gene is TRBV3-1 (or the pseudogene TRBV3-2), the J gene TRBJ2-5, with 14 bases lining up with TRBD2. The CDR3 consists of 16 residues. In germline, CDR1 is LGHDT, CDR2 YNNKEL (reference sequence). V lost 4 bases and J lost 2; bases outside the gene matches: 3. The CDR3 DNA follows: TGTGCCAGCAGCCCCCGGACTAGCGGGGGGCAAGAGACCCAGTACTTC. Protein sequence: CASSPRTSGGQETQYF.

The chain links TRBV6-5 to TRBJ2-7; tentatively, D is TRBD1 (6 bases). Germline CDR1 is MNHEY and CDR2 is SVGAGI. The CDR3 is 12 residues long. V lost 9 bases to trimming and J lost 2 bases, with 11 bases between them. The CDR3 spells CARQGNTYEQYF. The CDR3 DNA sequence: TGTGCCAGACAGGGAAATACCTACGAGCAGTACTTC.

V gene TRBV3-1 (or the pseudogene TRBV3-2) combines with J gene TRBJ2-7; perhaps TRBD1 as D (6 bases). Trimming cost V 6 bases and J 2 bases, with 14 bases left between them. The CDR3 covers 14 residues. Germline V gene lookup returns CDR1 LGHDT and CDR2 YNNKEL (reference sequence). The CDR3 bases are TGTGCCAGCAGTCGAAACAGGGTCCCCTACGAGCAGTACTTC. Encoded protein: CASSRNRVPYEQYF.

V is TRBV5-1 and J is TRBJ2-3; D not resolved. Germline CDR1 reads SGHRS; CDR2 reads YFSETQ. The CDR3 is made up of 14 amino acids. The germline V and J ends were trimmed by 2 bases and 4 bases, with 11 bases remaining between them. CDR3 nucleotide sequence: TGCGCCAGCAGCTTCCGGCAGGCGTCAGATACGCAGTATTTT. It translates to CASSFRQASDTQYF. Drawing the rest from reference TRBV5-1 and TRBJ2-3, the complete variable domain is KAGVTQTPRYLIKTRGQQVTLSCSPISGHRSVSWYQQTPGQGLQFLFEYFSETQRNKGNFPGRFSGRQFSNSRSEMNVSTLELGDSALYLCASSFRQASDTQYFGPGTRLTVL.

The V call is TRBV9, the J call TRBJ2-3; a possible D gene is TRBD1 (6 bases). Trimming left V 4 bases short and J 2 bases short, with 14 bases between. Per the germline V gene, CDR1 is SGDLS and CDR2 is YYNGEE. The CDR3 spans 15 residues. CDR3 DNA sequence: TGTGCCAGCAGCAAAACAGGGTGGAACACAGATACGCAGTATTTT. Amino acid sequence: CASSKTGWNTDTQYF. The variable domain in full, completed from reference TRBV9 and TRBJ2-3, reads DSGVTQTPKHLITATGQRVTLRCSPRSGDLSVYWYQQSLDQGLQFLIQYYNGEERAKGNILERFSAQQFPDLHSELNLSSLELGDSALYFCASSKTGWNTDTQYFGPGTRLTVL.

The chain has TRBV28 and TRBJ2-7, with TRBD2 matching 9 bases. This CDR3 spans 14 amino acids. After removal of 2 bases from V and 3 bases from J, the junction contained 2 bases not matched to a gene. The germline V gene encodes CDR1 MDHEN and CDR2 SYDVKM. The DNA of the CDR3 is TGTGCCAGCAGTTTAGCGGGGGGGCTCTACGAGCAGTACTTC. Encoded protein: CASSLAGGLYEQYF.

This clone was detected once. The V gene is TRBV14, the J gene TRBJ2-3; TRBD1 matches at 7 bases. The length of the CDR3 is 15 residues. CDR1 is SGHDN and CDR2 is FVKESK in the germline V gene. The trim removed 5 bases at V and 3 bases at J, leaving 8 bases unmatched. In nucleotides, the CDR3 is TGTGCCAGCAGCAGAAGACAGGGTAGGACAGATACGCAGTATTTT. The encoded protein is CASSRRQGRTDTQYF.

V and J are TRBV7-2 and TRBJ2-5; 15 nucleotides line up with TRBD2. CDR1 SGHTA and CDR2 FQGNSA come from the germline V gene. V was pared by 4 bases and J by 6 bases, with 12 bases of the junction left unmatched. This CDR3 has 18 residues. The CDR3: CASSSPAGLAGGKQTQYF. The CDR3, as DNA: TGTGCCAGCAGCTCCCCTGCCGGACTAGCGGGGGGGAAGCAGACCCAGTACTTC. Full variable domain (rest looked up from reference TRBV7-2 and TRBJ2-5): GAGVSQSPSNKVTEKGKDVELRCDPISGHTALYWYRQSLGQGLEFLIYFQGNSAPDKSGLPSDRFSAERTGGSVSTLTIQRTQQEDSAVYLCASSSPAGLAGGKQTQYFGPGTRLLVL.

A single count supports this clone. CDR3 in DNA: TGTGCCAGCAGTTTAGTACAGTTATATGGCTACACCTTC. Its translation is CASSLVQLYGYTF. V and J are TRBV12-3 or TRBV12-4 and TRBJ1-2; no reliable D call. The V end lost 1 base, the J end lost 5 bases, and 8 bases lay between the germline ends. The CDR3 runs 13 residues.

V and J are TRBV10-2 and TRBJ2-3; TRBD2 matches at 15 bases. CDR1 is WSHSY, CDR2 SAAADI, per germline. CDR3 length: 15 residues. V was clipped by 8 bases and J by 5 bases; unmatched bases: 5. CDR3 sequence: CASRTSGGGVDTQYF. CDR3 in DNA: TGCGCCAGCCGGACTAGCGGGGGGGGAGTAGATACGCAGTATTTT.